The T cell receptor (beta chain) under discussion was sequenced for a study of persistence of HIV-infected CD4 T cells. Germline lookup yields CDR1 DFQATT and CDR2 SNEGSKA (reference sequence). Trimming pared 3 bases from V and 3 bases from J, leaving 9 bases between. There are 12 residues in the CDR3. Sequencing used immunoSEQ version 4 in survey mode. Profiling relied on immunoSEQ multiplex PCR, and the TCRdb table lists in-frame clones only, not all of them. The data hold around 40,000 clones, with around 92% observed a single time. To note about this clone: Its specificity is unknown.

Anti-CD3/anti-CD28 beads served as a nonspecific positive control stimulus. Responding CD4+ T cells were sorted by upregulation of both CD40 ligand and CD69. Donors had CD4+ T cell counts above 400 cells/uL and were CMV-seropositive. This specimen was CD4+ T cells sorted from PBMCs after approximately 19-hour stimulation, taken from a patient who received antiretroviral therapy. The receptor comes from an adult man with HIV who was CMV-seropositive. The rearrangement uses TRBV20-1 and TRBJ2-7; perhaps TRBD2 as D (5 bases). The CDR3 region is CSASSGIYEQYF. In nucleotides, the CDR3 is TGCAGTGCTAGTTCCGGGATCTACGAGCAGTACTTC.